A single sample gave rise to the 2 T cell receptor beta chains below, sequenced in a study of regulatory T cells in long-lasting Graves disease. Library construction for TCR beta used iRepertoire HTBI primers and Arm-PCR of CDR3 regions. TCRdb re-called the multiplex PCR reads through MiXCR, storing one row per CDR3 protein. The top ten clones hold about two fifths of a sample with 700,000 or so distinct CDR3 sequences, about 30% of them seen once. Described time point: persistent/refractory GD, antithyroid drugs over 5 years with positive TRAb. PBMC-derived RNA was used for the TCR library. Sample: peripheral blood mononuclear cells (PBMCs), taken when the disease was refractory, from a patient treated with antithyroid drugs. These receptors came from a female donor with Graves disease.

CDR3 nucleotide sequence: TGCAGCGTTCTGACAGGGAATAGCTATGGCTACACCTTC. It specifies CSVLTGNSYGYTF. This chain uses TRBV29-1 with TRBJ1-2, with 7 bases matching TRBD1. The CDR3 sequence is 13 residues long. The trim removed 5 bases at V and 4 bases at J, leaving 7 bases unmatched. Germline V gene sequence: CDR1 SQVTM, CDR2 ANQGSEA.

This clonotype was seen a handful of times. The chain uses TRBV6-1 and TRBJ1-3; the D is unclear. Trimming removed 3 bases at V and 1 base at J, with 1 base between. Per the germline V gene, CDR1 is MNHNS and CDR2 is SASEGT. This CDR3 has 12 residues. The CDR3 DNA follows: TGTGCCAGCAGTGAGTCTGGAAACACCATATATTTT. Translating it yields CASSESGNTIYF.